This T cell receptor beta chain was captured in a study of T cell clonotyping in hematopoietic cell transplantation. Using immunoSEQ multiplex PCR, the repertoire was profiled, and TCRdb retains in-frame clones only, with some absent. The sample has roughly 40,000 clones, around 94% seen once. V was trimmed by 3 bases and J by 7 bases, leaving 12 bases between them. CDR3 length: 13 residues. Germline V gene sequence: CDR1 SGHTA, CDR2 FQGTGA. This sequence was found in a woman aged 45-60 years in good health. Some clones in this sample may be carry-over from other donors' samples. The sequenced sample was peripheral blood mononuclear cells. This chain links TRBV7-3 with TRBJ1-1; no clear D gene. The CDR3 DNA reads as TGTGCCAGCAGCTTCGGAGGACTCAGTGAAGCTTTCTTT. Translation: CASSFGGLSEAFF.